These T cell receptor beta chains were read from a single sample in a study of blood T cell repertoires in COVID-19. The repertoire was sequenced with immunoSEQ multiplex PCR; TCRdb's copy has only in-frame clones and lacks some. The sample contains around 150,000 clones, 84% of which appear only once. Sample: peripheral blood. Receptor source: a woman of 80 years or more in a cohort sampled during active or convalescent COVID-19. The CDR3 runs from the conserved cysteine through the conserved F or W. The D gene is left open where the match is weak. The size entry is marked missing in some rows and otherwise reads once, few, many or a size class.

j_call v_call clone_size d_call cdr3_aa cdr3_nt
TRBJ1-1 TRBV6-5 . TRBD1 CASTLQGSTEAFF TGTGCCAGCACCTTACAGGGGTCCACTGAAGCTTTCTTT
TRBJ2-3 TRBV6-5 . . CASTATEPRTDTQYF TGTGCCAGCACGGCGACAGAGCCTCGCACAGATACGCAGTATTTT
TRBJ1-2 TRBV5-4 . . CASSLDRLGYTF TGTGCCAGCAGCTTGGACAGGTTAGGCTACACCTTC
TRBJ1-2 TRBV7-9 . . CASRDPGHSSF TGTGCCAGCAGGGACCCGGGACATTCATCCTTC
TRBJ2-1 TRBV29-1 . . CSASQRSSYNEQFF TGCAGCGCAAGCCAGCGGAGCTCCTACAATGAGCAGTTCTTC
TRBJ2-2 TRBV18 once . CASSAGQNTGELFF TGTGCCAGCTCGGCGGGGCAAAACACCGGGGAGCTGTTTTTT
TRBJ1-3 TRBV6-5 . TRBD1 CASRNTGAGNTIYF TGTGCCAGCAGAAACACAGGGGCTGGAAACACCATATATTTT
TRBJ2-7 TRBV6-1 . . CASSEDSTYF TGTGCCAGCAGTGAGGACAGTACTTACTTC
TRBJ1-2 TRBV13 . . CASSLCPSPQSRGFLYGYTF TGTGCCAGCAGCTTATGCCCCAGCCCCCAATCCAGGGGTTTTCTATATGGCTACACCTTC
TRBJ2-7 TRBV11-2 few TRBD1 CATVGTGRDEQYF TGTGCCACGGTCGGGACAGGGAGGGACGAGCAGTACTTC
TRBJ1-6 TRBV5-4 . . CASSLGGGYNSPLHF TGTGCCAGCAGCTTGGGGGGCGGCTATAATTCACCCCTCCACTTT
TRBJ1-3 TRBV19 . . CASSPLWGPGNTIYF TGTGCCAGTAGTCCTCTGTGGGGGCCTGGAAACACCATATATTTT
TRBJ2-5 TRBV30 . TRBD2 CAWTLRLAGIQETQYF TGTGCCTGGACTCTAAGACTAGCGGGAATCCAAGAGACCCAGTACTTC
TRBJ1-1 TRBV7-8 . . CASSLDSFTEAFF TGTGCCAGCAGCTTAGATAGTTTCACTGAAGCTTTCTTT
TRBJ2-3 TRBV4-1 . . CASSPRGRRVLRTDTQYF TGCGCCAGCAGCCCCCGGGGAAGGCGCGTACTCCGGACAGATACGCAGTATTTT
TRBJ2-5 TRBV13 . TRBD1 CASSPQGARQETQYF TGTGCCAGCAGCCCCCAGGGGGCGCGGCAAGAGACCCAGTACTTC
TRBJ2-5 TRBV5-4 . . CASSLGTLQETQYF TGTGCCAGCAGCCTCGGGACATTACAAGAGACCCAGTACTTC
TRBJ1-1 TRBV28 few . CASNIGGGTEAFF TGTGCCAGCAACATTGGAGGCGGCACTGAAGCTTTCTTT
TRBJ2-1 TRBV5-1 . . CAGGTGTTSNNEQFF TGCGCCGGGGGAACAGGGACCACCAGTAACAATGAGCAGTTCTTC
TRBJ2-7 TRBV2 . . CASSFLEGANYEQYF TGTGCCAGCAGTTTTCTAGAAGGGGCGAATTACGAGCAGTACTTC
TRBJ2-5 TRBV5-4 . TRBD1 CASSTGQQQETQYF TGTGCCAGCAGCACGGGACAGCAACAAGAGACCCAGTACTTC
TRBJ2-5 TRBV4-2 . TRBD1 CASSQEGTAETQYF TGTGCCAGCAGCCAAGAAGGGACAGCGGAGACCCAGTACTTC
TRBJ1-3 TRBV18 . TRBD1 CASSAPGQGSSGNTIYF TGTGCCAGCTCAGCACCGGGACAGGGGAGCTCTGGAAACACCATATATTTT
TRBJ1-4 TRBV2 . . CASSADNNEKLFF TGTGCCAGCAGTGCGGACAATAATGAAAAACTGTTTTTT
TRBJ2-6 TRBV6-2/TRBV6-3 . TRBD1 CASSPQQGYQPAGANVLTF TGTGCCAGCAGTCCCCAACAGGGGTACCAGCCAGCTGGGGCCAACGTCCTGACTTTC
TRBJ2-5 TRBV5-1 . . CASSSNQETQYF TGCGCCAGCAGCTCTAACCAAGAGACCCAGTACTTC